The entry that follows covers one T cell receptor beta chain sequence. Antigen specificity is unknown. 5'-RACE, quantitative and with molecular barcodes, yielded the TCR beta libraries. TCRdb analysed the 5' RACE reads with MiXCR anew, one entry per CDR3 protein. The sample gives under 300,000 distinct CDR3 sequences, more than 15% of which show up once; around 30% is in the top ten. This record comes from a study of CD8 T cells in ankylosing spondylitis. Study-wide findings and caveats: Clones tied to disease were said to be significantly enriched in matched ankylosing spondylitis synovial fluid. Reactive arthritis synovial fluid and blood were previously reported to contain some motif variants. Peripheral blood samples showed relatively rare disease-linked clones, and these clones were CD8+.

The CDR3 extends over 16 amino acids. J lost 5 bases, V lost 3 bases, and 3 bases had no gene match. CDR1 and CDR2 (germline): SGHTA, FQGNSA. The chain carries TRBV7-2 and TRBJ2-5; TRBD2 aligns across 16 bases. The specimen sequenced was blood, either unsorted or a sorted T cell fraction (not recorded which). This TCR came from a male donor with ankylosing spondylitis or in good health (not recorded which). CDR3 sequence (DNA): TGTGCCAGCAGCTTGGGACTAGCGGGAGGGGGCGAGACCCAGTACTTC. Translating it yields CASSLGLAGGGETQYF.